Below, one T cell receptor beta chain is given with its context. Its recognized antigen is unknown. No clone much larger than this one lies a single base away; base qualities are absent. Reading from cysteine to phenylalanine, the CDR3 counts 14 amino acids. The retained sequence is limited to the CDR3, 42 bases, with the frame set at the first base. The germline V gene (reference sequence) sets CDR1 to LGHDT and CDR2 to YNNKEL. V loses 1 base at its end and J loses 9 bases; junction bases beyond the gene matches: 5. The immunoSEQ Assay, a bias-controlled multiplex PCR, was used to amplify TCRbeta CDR3 regions from genomic DNA. The authors processed their data as follows. The number of nucleated cells in each sample was estimated from the amplification of reference gene primers within the assay. To quantify the absolute abundance of each unique TCRbeta CDR3 rearrangement, sequence reads were collapsed and filtered. For each sample, productive Simpson clonality was calculated as the square root of Simpson's diversity index over productive rearrangements. Held by TCRdb, this immuneACCESS table contains in-frame sequences only and omits some clones. Under half of the omission traces to an unresolved V gene where checked; the cause of the rest is unknown. The V and J calls and the clone size are those of that table, but D and trimming were determined from the DNA. Within this sample are roughly 360,000 clones, with 81% of them counted one time only. The ten largest clones add up to 0.85% to 1.2% of the sample.

Each collaborating institution followed its own protocols to collect whole blood in K2EDTA tubes. For TCRbeta analysis, collaborator samples were shipped as frozen whole blood, as isolated PBMCs, or as DNA extracted from either sample type. These data belong to a study of blood T cell repertoires in COVID-19 (dated by TCRdb to 2020 to 2022). Looking at the study overall: The collaborator samples originated in the United States, Italy and Spain and spanned the acute and convalescent phases of COVID-19. The prospective study material was composed of cDNA or gDNA derived from T cells, B-cell-depleted T cells, or PBMCs. Subjects who had been exposed to COVID-19, were actively infected with it, or had recovered from it provided the deeply sampled blood TCRbeta repertoires that made up the dataset. The repertoires were released in a freely available public database intended as a resource for research on the immune response to SARS-CoV-2. The samples were drawn from two sources: the first 160 participants of the ongoing ImmuneRACE study, and 1,254 subjects contributed by 6 global collaborators. Nearly every sample came with metadata listing a de-identified subject ID, COVID-19 status, age in years and sex. HLA class I and class II types, where available, came from metadata supplied by the sample provider rather than from assay-based typing. What the authors observed across the whole study: How much clinical and demographic metadata was included differed by source and by participant, and the metadata was provided uncurated.

This TCR derives from a human donor with acute or convalescent COVID-19. The donor label of this sample is uncertain. Sample: peripheral blood. Recombination connected TRBV3-1 (or the pseudogene TRBV3-2) to TRBJ1-1, with 10 junctional bases fitting TRBD1. The bases are TGTGCCAGCAGCCAAGGACGGACAGGGGGAAAAGCTTTCTTT. Translated, this gives CASSQGRTGGKAFF.